This T cell receptor (beta chain) is from a study of cytomegalovirus exposure and HLA in healthy donors. Points from the study as a whole: Many donors carried some public TCRs, although rarity characterized most TCR sequences. TCR beta sequences reportedly predicted most subjects' HLA-A and HLA-B alleles accurately. In vitro work confirmed that a few CMV-associated chains recognize CMV antigens.

Both 60 Vbeta primers and 13 Jbeta primers went into the PCR. The protocol was immunoSEQ multiplex PCR, while the TCRdb copy is restricted to in-frame clones and leaves out a portion. The sample has about 170,000 clones; approximately 81% are singletons. As for this clone: The antigen is not known.

Source material: PBMCs. The receptor was isolated from a man aged 18 to 29 in good health and CMV-seropositive.

CDR3 in DNA: TGTGCCAGCTCGCCCGGGACAGGGCCCTCCAATGAGCAGTTCTTC. Amino acid sequence: CASSPGTGPSNEQFF. The chain has TRBV18 and TRBJ2-1, with 9 bases lining up with TRBD1. Germline V gene sequence: CDR1 KGHSH, CDR2 LQKENI. V shed 6 bases and J 6 bases; nucleotides not matched to a gene: 9. The CDR3 extends over 15 amino acids. The complete variable domain, with remaining parts taken from reference TRBV18 and TRBJ2-1, reads NAGVMQNPRHLVRRRGQEARLRCSPMKGHSHVYWYRQLPEEGLKFMVYLQKENIIDESGMPKERFSAEFPKEGPSILRIQQVVRGDSAAYFCASSPGTGPSNEQFFGPGTRLTVL.